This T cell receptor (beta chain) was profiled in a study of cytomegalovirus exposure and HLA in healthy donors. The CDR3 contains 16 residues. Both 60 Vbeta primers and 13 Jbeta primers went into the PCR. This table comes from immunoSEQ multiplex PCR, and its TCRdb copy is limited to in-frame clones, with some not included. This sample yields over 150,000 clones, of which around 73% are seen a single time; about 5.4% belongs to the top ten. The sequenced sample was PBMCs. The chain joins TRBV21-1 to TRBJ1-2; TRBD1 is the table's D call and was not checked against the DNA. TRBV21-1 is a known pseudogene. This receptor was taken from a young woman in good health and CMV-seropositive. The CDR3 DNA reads TGTGCCAGCAGCACGAGATTGACAGGGGCTAACTATGGCTACACCTTC. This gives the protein CASSTRLTGANYGYTF.